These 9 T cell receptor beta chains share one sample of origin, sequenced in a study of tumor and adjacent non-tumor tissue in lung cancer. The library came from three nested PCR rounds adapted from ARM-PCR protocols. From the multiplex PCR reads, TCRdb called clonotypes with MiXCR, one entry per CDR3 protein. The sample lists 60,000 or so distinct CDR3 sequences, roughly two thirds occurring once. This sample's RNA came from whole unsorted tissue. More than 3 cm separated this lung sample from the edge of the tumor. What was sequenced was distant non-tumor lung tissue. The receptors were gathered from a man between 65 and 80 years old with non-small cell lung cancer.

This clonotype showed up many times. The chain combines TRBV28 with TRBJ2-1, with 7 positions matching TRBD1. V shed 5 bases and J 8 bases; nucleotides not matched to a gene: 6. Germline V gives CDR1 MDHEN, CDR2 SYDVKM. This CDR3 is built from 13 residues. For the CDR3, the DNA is TGTGCCAGCAGTAACTACCAGGGGGATGAGCAGTTCTTC. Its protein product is CASSNYQGDEQFF.

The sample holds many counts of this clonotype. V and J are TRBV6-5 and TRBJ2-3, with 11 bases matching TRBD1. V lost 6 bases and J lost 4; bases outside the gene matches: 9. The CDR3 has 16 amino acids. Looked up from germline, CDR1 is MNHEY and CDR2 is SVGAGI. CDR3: CASSRRTGGAADTQYF. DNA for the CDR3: TGTGCCAGCAGCCGGAGGACAGGGGGCGCAGCAGATACGCAGTATTTT.

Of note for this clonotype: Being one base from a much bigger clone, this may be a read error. The CDR3 protein is CANSYDIKNIQYF. The CDR3 DNA follows: TGTGCCAACAGTTATGACATAAAAAACATTCAGTACTTC. The chain links TRBV6-5 to TRBJ2-4; D remains ambiguous. Germline loops: CDR1 MNHEY, CDR2 SVGAGI. There are 13 residues in the CDR3.

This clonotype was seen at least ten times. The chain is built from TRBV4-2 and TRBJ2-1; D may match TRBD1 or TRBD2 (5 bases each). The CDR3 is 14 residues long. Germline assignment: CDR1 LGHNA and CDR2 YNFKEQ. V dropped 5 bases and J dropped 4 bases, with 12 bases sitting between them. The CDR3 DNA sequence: TGTGCCAGCAGCGTAGGGGACGGTTACAATGAGCAGTTCTTC. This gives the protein CASSVGDGYNEQFF.

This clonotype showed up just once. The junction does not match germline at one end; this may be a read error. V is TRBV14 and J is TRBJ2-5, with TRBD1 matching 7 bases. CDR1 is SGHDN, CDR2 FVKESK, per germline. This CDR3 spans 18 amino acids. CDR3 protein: CANSPIAETGLSQETQYF. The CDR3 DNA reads TGTGCCAACAGCCCCATTGCGGAGACAGGGTTGAGCCAAGAGACCCAGTACTTC.

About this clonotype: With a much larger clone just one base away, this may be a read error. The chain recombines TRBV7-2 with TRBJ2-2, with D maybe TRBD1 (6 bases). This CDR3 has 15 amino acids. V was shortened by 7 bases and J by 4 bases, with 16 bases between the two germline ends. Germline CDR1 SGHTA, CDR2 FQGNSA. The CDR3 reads CASTPGTRLTGELFF. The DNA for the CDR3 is TGTGCCAGCACCCCGGGGACAAGGCTCACCGGGGAGCTGTTTTTT. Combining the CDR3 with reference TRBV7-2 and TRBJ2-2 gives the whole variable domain GAGVSQSPSNKVTEKGKDVELRCDPISGHTALYWYRQSLGQGLEFLIYFQGNSAPDKSGLPSDRFSAERTGGSVSTLTIQRTQQEDSAVYLCASTPGTRLTGELFFGEGSRLTVL.

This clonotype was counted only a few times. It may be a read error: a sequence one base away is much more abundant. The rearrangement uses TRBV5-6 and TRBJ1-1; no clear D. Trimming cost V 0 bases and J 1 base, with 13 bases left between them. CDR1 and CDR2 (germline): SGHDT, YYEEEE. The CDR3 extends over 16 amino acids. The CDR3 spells CASSLASGEWNTEAFF. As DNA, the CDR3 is TGTGCCAGCAGCTTGGCGTCTGGCGAATGGAACACTGAAGCTTTCTTT.

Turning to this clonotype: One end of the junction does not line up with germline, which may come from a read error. This CDR3 reads CASSYSAGNTETFF. DNA for the CDR3: TGTGCCAGCAGTTACTCAGCCGGGAACACTGAAACTTTCTTT. V gene TRBV6-6 combines with J gene TRBJ1-1; D unresolved. Germline CDR1 reads MNHNY; CDR2 reads SVGAGI (reference sequence). The CDR3 extends over 14 amino acids.

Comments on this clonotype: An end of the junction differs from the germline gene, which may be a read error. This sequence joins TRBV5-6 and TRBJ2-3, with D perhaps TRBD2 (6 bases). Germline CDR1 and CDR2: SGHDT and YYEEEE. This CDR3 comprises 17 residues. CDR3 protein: CARSSLIRRGSTYTQYF. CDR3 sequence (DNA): TGTGCCAGGAGCTCCCTGATCCGGAGGGGCAGCACATATACGCAGTATTTT.